The rows below give T cell receptor beta chains drawn from one sample of a study of radiation and T cells in renal cell carcinoma. TCRdb's table, derived via immunoSEQ multiplex PCR, lists solely in-frame clones and lacks some. This sample carries 120,000 or so clones, 81% of them seen once, and the ten largest clones take approximately 2%. The sequencing used blood, collected from a patient whose treatment included radiotherapy and nephrectomy. Receptors were obtained from a woman aged 55-70 years with renal cell carcinoma. Each CDR3 is given with its conserved first and last residue. The D gene is left open where the match is weak. The listing skips clone size in some rows; elsewhere it reads once, few, many or a size class.

d_call,v_call,clone_size,j_call,cdr3_nt,cdr3_aa
TRBD1,TRBV5-1,-,TRBJ1-4,TGCGCCAGCAGCCTCGGGACAGTCGGTAATGAAAAACTGTTTTTT,CASSLGTVGNEKLFF
TRBD1,TRBV27,-,TRBJ2-1,TGTGCCAGCAGTCCGTACTCCGGGACAGTCTCCTACAATGAGCAGTTCTTC,CASSPYSGTVSYNEQFF
-,TRBV6-5,once,TRBJ2-1,TGTGCCAGCAGTTTCGGTGGTGAGCAGTTCTTC,CASSFGGEQFF
-,TRBV6-1,few,TRBJ2-7,TGTGCCAGCAGCCAGGGGACTCTAGAAGGGTACTTC,CASSQGTLEGYF
-,TRBV5-4,-,TRBJ1-2,TGTGCCAGCACCCCGGGGGGGGGACCGCTTAACTATGGCTACACCTTC,CASTPGGGPLNYGYTF
TRBD1,TRBV6-1,once,TRBJ2-5,TGTGCCAGCAGTACGGGACAGACCGTTCAAGAGACCCAGTACTTC,CASSTGQTVQETQYF
-,TRBV5-1,-,TRBJ2-2,TGCGCCAGCAGCCCATACGAAGACAGAAAGATCACCGGGGAGCTGTTTTTT,CASSPYEDRKITGELFF
-,TRBV5-6,-,TRBJ1-6,TGTGCCAGCAGCTTTGTAGAGAAAAATTCACCCCTCCACTTT,CASSFVEKNSPLHF
TRBD1,TRBV6-1,-,TRBJ1-6,TGTGCCAGCAGTGCTACACAGGGGCGCGGTTCACCCCTCCACTTT,CASSATQGRGSPLHF
TRBD1,TRBV5-5,few,TRBJ2-5,TGTGCCAGCAGTACCGGGACAGGGTTCGAGACCCAGTACTTC,CASSTGTGFETQYF
-,TRBV5-6,once,TRBJ2-7,TGTGCCAGCAGCCCCGGACAGACCTACGAGCAGTACTTC,CASSPGQTYEQYF
-,TRBV15,-,TRBJ2-3,TGTGCCACCAGCCGATCCCATCTGGCTAGCACAGATACGCAGTATTTT,CATSRSHLASTDTQYF
-,TRBV6-5,-,TRBJ1-5,TGTGCCAGCAGCCCGGACCGGGGGCGACCCCAGCATTTT,CASSPDRGRPQHF
-,TRBV5-5,-,TRBJ1-4,TGTGCCAGCAGCTCCGGCCCAAATGAAAAACTGTTTTTT,CASSSGPNEKLFF
-,TRBV19,-,TRBJ2-7,TGTGCCAGTAGATGGAAGAGGGAAGGTCCCTACGAGCAGTACTTC,CASRWKREGPYEQYF
TRBD1,TRBV4-3,-,TRBJ2-3,TGCGCCAGCAGCCAAGACGGACAGGGAGTTACAGATACGCAGTATTTT,CASSQDGQGVTDTQYF
-,TRBV7-9,-,TRBJ2-3,TGTGCCAGCAGCTTAGATTCAGACACTCAGTGGCATTTT,CASSLDSDTQWHF
-,TRBV18,-,TRBJ2-7,TGTGCCAGCTCATCGGGTCTGAGCGGAGCGTCCTACGAGCAGTACTTC,CASSSGLSGASYEQYF
-,TRBV7-9,-,TRBJ1-2,TGTGCCAGCAGCCAACAGCTTGGGCCAAACTATGGCTACACCTTC,CASSQQLGPNYGYTF
-,TRBV11-2,once,TRBJ2-5,TGTGCCAGCAGCCCGTCGACAGGTCGCCAAGAGACCCAGTACTTC,CASSPSTGRQETQYF
-,TRBV28,-,TRBJ1-3,TGTGCCAGCAGTCCCTCCCTGGGGGGGTACGGAAACACCATATATTTT,CASSPSLGGYGNTIYF
-,TRBV7-9,-,TRBJ1-5,TGTGCCAGCAGCTTAGGGACAGATAGCAATCAGCCCCAGCATTTT,CASSLGTDSNQPQHF
-,TRBV5-1,-,TRBJ1-1,TGCGCCAGCAGCTTGGCAGGTATGAACACTGAAGCTTTCTTT,CASSLAGMNTEAFF
-,TRBV4-2,-,TRBJ2-7,TGTGCCTATACCCGGGACCCCCCCCGCGGGCAGTACTTC,CAYTRDPPRGQYF
-,TRBV5-1,-,TRBJ1-4,TGCGCCAGCAGCTTGCTCCCTACCGGGGCACGTACTGAAAAACTGTTTTTT,CASSLLPTGARTEKLFF
-,TRBV18,-,TRBJ2-7,TGTGCCAGCTCACCCGAATCCGGGGGCTCCTACGAGCAGTACTTC,CASSPESGGSYEQYF
-,TRBV4-1,-,TRBJ2-1,TGCGCCAGCAGCCAAGATGGCGTCAATGAGCAGTTCTTC,CASSQDGVNEQFF
TRBD2,TRBV30,-,TRBJ2-2,TGTGCGCCAGGACTAGCGGGAGGTACCGGGGAGCTGTTTTTT,CAPGLAGGTGELFF
-,TRBV15,-,TRBJ2-2,TGTGCCACCAGCAGAGATAAGGGTGGCACCGGGGAGCTGTTTTTT,CATSRDKGGTGELFF
-,TRBV19,-,TRBJ1-5,TGTGCCAGTAGTCCTCGGGACATCTATAGCAATCAGCCCCAGCATTTT,CASSPRDIYSNQPQHF
-,TRBV30,-,TRBJ1-1,TGTGCCTGGAGCCCTCCGGTGCACACTGAAGCTTTCTTT,CAWSPPVHTEAFF
-,TRBV11-2,-,TRBJ1-3,TGTGCCAGCAGCTTCGGGGGAGGGACTGGAAACACCATATATTTT,CASSFGGGTGNTIYF
TRBD1,TRBV5-1,once,TRBJ2-2,TGCGCCAGCAGCTTGGCAGGGGGCGCAGACACCGGGGAGCTGTTTTTT,CASSLAGGADTGELFF
-,TRBV14,-,TRBJ2-3,TGTGCCAGCAGCCAAGGCCTGAGCACAGATACGCAGTATTTT,CASSQGLSTDTQYF
-,TRBV19,few,TRBJ1-3,TGTGCCAGTGGCGCAGGGTCCAGCTCTGGAAACACCATATATTTT,CASGAGSSSGNTIYF
-,TRBV2,once,TRBJ1-1,TGTGCCAGCTACTCACCAACCCTTAACACTGAAGCTTTCTTT,CASYSPTLNTEAFF
-,TRBV7-2,few,TRBJ1-5,TGTGCCAGCAGCTTAGGGACACCGAGCAATCAGCCCCAGCATTTT,CASSLGTPSNQPQHF
TRBD1,TRBV29-1,-,TRBJ1-2,TGCAGCGTGTGGGGGCCGGGACAGTCTAACTATGGCTACACCTTC,CSVWGPGQSNYGYTF
TRBD1,TRBV29-1,-,TRBJ1-1,TGCAGCGTTGGGGGACAGCCGAACACTGAAGCTTTCTTT,CSVGGQPNTEAFF
-,TRBV5-1,-,TRBJ1-1,TGCGCCAGCAGCTTGGCGGGGAAACAGGTAAACACTGAAGCTTTCTTT,CASSLAGKQVNTEAFF
-,TRBV15,-,TRBJ2-5,TGTGCCACCAGCAGAGGAGTCGGCAGCCAAGAGACCCAGTACTTC,CATSRGVGSQETQYF
-,TRBV5-1,-,TRBJ1-1,TGCGCCAGCAGCTTGGGTGGGGCAGGGAGTCTGAACACTGAAGCTTTCTTT,CASSLGGAGSLNTEAFF
TRBD1,TRBV19,-,TRBJ1-5,TGTGCCAGTAGTAGTTGGACAGGGTTTAATCAGCCCCAGCATTTT,CASSSWTGFNQPQHF
TRBD1,TRBV27,-,TRBJ2-7,TGTGCCAGCAGCCGGACAGGGGGAGAGCAGTACTTC,CASSRTGGEQYF
TRBD1,TRBV9,-,TRBJ1-5,TGTGCCAGCAGCGCCGGACAGGGGGACCATCAGCCCCAGCATTTT,CASSAGQGDHQPQHF
-,TRBV19,few,TRBJ1-1,TGTGCCAGTAGTAATCGTGAAGCTTTCTTT,CASSNREAFF
-,TRBV28,-,TRBJ2-6,TGTGCCAGCAGCCTACGGGTCTCCTCTGGGGCCAACGTCCTGACTTTC,CASSLRVSSGANVLTF
-,TRBV15,-,TRBJ1-1,TGTGCCACCAGCCGCGGGACGCGAGATTCGGTAGCTTTCTTT,CATSRGTRDSVAFF
-,TRBV10-1,-,TRBJ1-5,TGCGCCAGCAGTGACTTGGGCAGGGATGATCAGCCCCAGCATTTT,CASSDLGRDDQPQHF
TRBD1,TRBV5-1,-,TRBJ1-2,TGCGCCAGCAGCCCGGACGGACAGGGTATCAGCACCTTC,CASSPDGQGISTF
TRBD2,TRBV11-3,-,TRBJ2-1,TGTGCCAGCAGCCCTCGGGAGGGCCTATACAATGAGCAGTTCTTC,CASSPREGLYNEQFF
TRBD1,TRBV19,-,TRBJ1-6,TGTGCCAGTAGTAGGGGACAGGGTGATTCACCCCTCCACTTT,CASSRGQGDSPLHF
-,TRBV7-2,-,TRBJ2-7,TGTGCCAGCAGCTTAAATTGGGGTGGCGAGCAGTACTTC,CASSLNWGGEQYF
-,TRBV7-9,medium-sized,TRBJ2-7,TGTGCCAGCAGCTTATATGATAGCGGTACCTACGAGCAGTACTTC,CASSLYDSGTYEQYF
TRBD2,TRBV7-2,-,TRBJ2-5,TGTGCCAGCAGCCTAGGTGGGGCGGGAGGAAACCAAGAGACCCAGTACTTC,CASSLGGAGGNQETQYF
-,TRBV9,-,TRBJ1-3,TGTGCCAGCAGCGTAGAAGGGGGTCAGAATTCTGGAAACACCATATATTTT,CASSVEGGQNSGNTIYF
TRBD2,TRBV7-2,-,TRBJ2-5,TGTGCCAGCAGCTTTGGACTAGCTTGGGAGCAGTACTTC,CASSFGLAWEQYF